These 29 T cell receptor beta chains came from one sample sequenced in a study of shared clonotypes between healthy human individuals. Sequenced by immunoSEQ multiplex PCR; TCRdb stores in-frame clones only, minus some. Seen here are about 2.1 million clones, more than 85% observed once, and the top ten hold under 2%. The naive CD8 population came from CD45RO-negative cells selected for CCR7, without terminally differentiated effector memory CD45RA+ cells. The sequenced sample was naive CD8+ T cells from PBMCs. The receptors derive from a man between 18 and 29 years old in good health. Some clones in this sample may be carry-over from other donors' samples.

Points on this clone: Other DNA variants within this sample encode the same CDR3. CDR3 bases: TGTGCCAGCAGTCCAGGCACCGGGGAGCTGTTTTTT. Its translation is CASSPGTGELFF. The chain is built from TRBV6-5 and TRBJ2-2; D unresolved. Germline lookup yields CDR1 MNHEY and CDR2 SVGAGI. The germline V and J ends were trimmed by 5 bases and 4 bases, with 5 bases remaining between them. CDR3 length: 12 amino acids.

In DNA, the CDR3 is TGTGCCAGCACCCGGACAGACAACACTGAAGCTTTCTTT. It translates to CASTRTDNTEAFF. V gene TRBV5-6 combines with J gene TRBJ1-1, with D perhaps TRBD1 (6 bases). Germline CDR1 is SGHDT and CDR2 is YYEEEE. The CDR3 is 13 amino acids. Trimming took 6 bases from V and 2 from J, leaving 11 bases between them. The full variable domain, completed using reference TRBV5-6 and TRBJ1-1, is DAGVTQSPTHLIKTRGQQVTLRCSPKSGHDTVSWYQQALGQGPQFIFQYYEEEERQRGNFPDRFSGHQFPNYSSELNVNALLLGDSALYLCASTRTDNTEAFFGQGTRLTVV.

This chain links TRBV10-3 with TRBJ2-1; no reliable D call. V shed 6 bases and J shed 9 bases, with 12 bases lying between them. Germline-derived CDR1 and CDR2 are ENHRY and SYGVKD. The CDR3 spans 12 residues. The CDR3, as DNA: TGTGCCATCAGGGTTAAGACGAGTGAGCAGTTCTTC. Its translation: CAIRVKTSEQFF.

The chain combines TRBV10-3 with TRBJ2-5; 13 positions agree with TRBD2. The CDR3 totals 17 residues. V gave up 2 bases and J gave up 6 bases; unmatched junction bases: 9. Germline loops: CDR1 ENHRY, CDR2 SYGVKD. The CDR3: CAISEGLAGVDKKTQYF. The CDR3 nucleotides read TGTGCCATCAGTGAGGGACTAGCGGGAGTTGACAAGAAGACCCAGTACTTC.

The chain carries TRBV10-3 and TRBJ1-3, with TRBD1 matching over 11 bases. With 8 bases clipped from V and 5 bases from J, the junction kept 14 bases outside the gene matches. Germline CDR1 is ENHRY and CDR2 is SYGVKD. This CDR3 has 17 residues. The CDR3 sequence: CAIRLAGQGGRRNTIYF. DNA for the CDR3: TGTGCCATCCGGCTCGCGGGACAGGGGGGTCGGAGAAACACCATATATTTT.

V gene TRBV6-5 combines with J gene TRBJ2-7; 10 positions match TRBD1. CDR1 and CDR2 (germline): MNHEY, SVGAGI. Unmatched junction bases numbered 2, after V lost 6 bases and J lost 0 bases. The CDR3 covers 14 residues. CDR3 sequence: CASRGTGDSYEQYF. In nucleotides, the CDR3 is TGTGCCAGCAGAGGGACAGGGGACTCCTACGAGCAGTACTTC.

The CDR3 protein is CASSLRQIAGELFF. CDR3 nucleotides: TGTGCCAGCAGTCTGCGACAGATCGCCGGGGAGCTGTTTTTT. The chain combines TRBV27 with TRBJ2-2; TRBD1 might be the D (5 bases). The V gene lost 5 bases and the J gene lost 6 bases, with 13 bases spanning the gap. CDR1 is MNHEY, CDR2 SMNVEV, per germline (reference sequence). The CDR3 contains 14 residues.

The CDR3 is CASRPGDNTEAFF. The CDR3 bases are TGTGCCAGCAGACCGGGGGATAACACTGAAGCTTTCTTT. The chain couples TRBV27 to TRBJ1-1, with a weak D call TRBD1 (5 bases). CDR1 and CDR2 from the germline V gene are MNHEY and SMNVEV (reference sequence). Trimming removed 6 bases at V and 2 bases at J, with 10 bases between. The CDR3 is 13 residues long.

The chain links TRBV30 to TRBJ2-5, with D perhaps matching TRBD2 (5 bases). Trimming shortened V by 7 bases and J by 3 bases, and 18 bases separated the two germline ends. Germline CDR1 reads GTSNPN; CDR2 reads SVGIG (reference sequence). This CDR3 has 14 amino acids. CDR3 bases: TGTGCCTCCCCCCAAGAGAGGGATGAAGAGACCCAGTACTTC. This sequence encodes CASPQERDEETQYF.

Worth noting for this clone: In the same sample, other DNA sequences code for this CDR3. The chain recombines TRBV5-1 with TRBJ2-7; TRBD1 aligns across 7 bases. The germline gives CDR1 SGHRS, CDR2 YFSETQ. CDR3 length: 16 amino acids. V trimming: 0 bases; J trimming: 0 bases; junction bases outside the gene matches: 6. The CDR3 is CASSLGPTGSSYEQYF. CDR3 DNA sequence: TGCGCCAGCAGCTTGGGACCGACAGGGAGCTCCTACGAGCAGTACTTC.

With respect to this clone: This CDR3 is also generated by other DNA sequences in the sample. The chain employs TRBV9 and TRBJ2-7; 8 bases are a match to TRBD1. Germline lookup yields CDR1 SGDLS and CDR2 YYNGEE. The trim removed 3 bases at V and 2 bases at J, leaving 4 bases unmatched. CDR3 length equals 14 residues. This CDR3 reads CASSAGTGPYEQYF. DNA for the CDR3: TGTGCCAGCAGCGCTGGGACAGGACCCTACGAGCAGTACTTC.

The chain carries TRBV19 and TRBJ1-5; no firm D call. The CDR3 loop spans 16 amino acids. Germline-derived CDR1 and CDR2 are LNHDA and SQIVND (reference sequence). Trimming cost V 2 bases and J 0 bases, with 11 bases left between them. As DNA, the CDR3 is TGTGCCAGTAGTATATGGTACACTTCTAGCAATCAGCCCCAGCATTTT. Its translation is CASSIWYTSSNQPQHF.

This chain's CDR3 is CAISAVLSGSGADTQYF. As DNA, the CDR3 is TGTGCCATCAGTGCTGTCCTTAGCGGGAGTGGGGCAGATACGCAGTATTTT. The V call is TRBV10-3, the J call TRBJ2-3; 9 bases line up with TRBD2. Per germline, CDR1 ENHRY and CDR2 SYGVKD. Trimming removed 4 bases from V and 4 bases from J; junction bases left unmatched: 12. The CDR3 covers 17 residues.

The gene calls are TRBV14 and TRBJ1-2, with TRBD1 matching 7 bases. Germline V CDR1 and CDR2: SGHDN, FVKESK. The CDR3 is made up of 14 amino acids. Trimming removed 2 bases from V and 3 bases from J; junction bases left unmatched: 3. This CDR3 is CASSQTGEDYGYTF. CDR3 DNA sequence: TGTGCCAGCAGCCAAACAGGGGAGGACTATGGCTACACCTTC.

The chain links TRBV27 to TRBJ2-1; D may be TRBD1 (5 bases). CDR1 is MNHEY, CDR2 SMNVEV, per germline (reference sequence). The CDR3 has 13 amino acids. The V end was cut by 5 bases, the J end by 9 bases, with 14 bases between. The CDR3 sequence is CASSPGQLGEQFF. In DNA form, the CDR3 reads TGTGCCAGCAGTCCAGGGCAGTTAGGTGAGCAGTTCTTC.

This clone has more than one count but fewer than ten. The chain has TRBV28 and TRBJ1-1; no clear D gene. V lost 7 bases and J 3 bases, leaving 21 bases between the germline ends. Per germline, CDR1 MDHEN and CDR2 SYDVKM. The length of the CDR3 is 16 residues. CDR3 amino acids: CASTRAIRMGYTEAFF. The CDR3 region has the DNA TGTGCCAGCACCCGAGCAATAAGAATGGGGTACACTGAAGCTTTCTTT. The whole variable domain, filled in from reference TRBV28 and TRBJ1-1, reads DVKVTQSSRYLVKRTGEKVFLECVQDMDHENMFWYRQDPGLGLRLIYFSYDVKMKEKGDIPEGYSVSREKKERFSLILESASTNQTSMYLCASTRAIRMGYTEAFFGQGTRLTVV.

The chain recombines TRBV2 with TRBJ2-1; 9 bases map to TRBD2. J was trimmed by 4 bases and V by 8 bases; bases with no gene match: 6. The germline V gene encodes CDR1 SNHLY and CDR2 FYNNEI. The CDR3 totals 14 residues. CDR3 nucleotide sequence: TGTGCCAGCGGAACTAGCGGGTTTTACAATGAGCAGTTCTTC. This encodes CASGTSGFYNEQFF.

CDR3 coding DNA: TGTGCCAGCACCCCGCCTAGGTACCGCAATGAGCAGTTCTTC. This sequence encodes CASTPPRYRNEQFF. This chain uses TRBV21-1 with TRBJ2-1; TRBD2 is taken as the D call from the table, unchecked against the DNA. TRBV21-1 represents a pseudogene. The CDR3 loop spans 14 amino acids.

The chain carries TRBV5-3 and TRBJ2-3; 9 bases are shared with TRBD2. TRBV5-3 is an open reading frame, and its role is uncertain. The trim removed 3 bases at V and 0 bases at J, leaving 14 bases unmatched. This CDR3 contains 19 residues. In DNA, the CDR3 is TGTGCCAGAAGCTGCGACACTAGCGGGCGGGGTGCTAGCACAGATACGCAGTATTTT. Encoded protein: CARSCDTSGRGASTDTQYF.

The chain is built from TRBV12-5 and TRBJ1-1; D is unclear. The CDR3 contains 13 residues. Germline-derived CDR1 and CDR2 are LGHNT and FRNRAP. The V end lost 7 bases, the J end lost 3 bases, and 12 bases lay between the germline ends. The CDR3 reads CASALRSDTEAFF. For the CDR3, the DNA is TGTGCTAGTGCCCTGAGATCTGACACTGAAGCTTTCTTT. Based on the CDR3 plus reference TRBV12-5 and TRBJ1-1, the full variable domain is DARVTQTPRHKVTEMGQEVTMRCQPILGHNTVFWYRQTMMQGLELLAYFRNRAPLDDSGMPKDRFSAEMPDATLATLKIQPSEPRDSAVYFCASALRSDTEAFFGQGTRLTVV.

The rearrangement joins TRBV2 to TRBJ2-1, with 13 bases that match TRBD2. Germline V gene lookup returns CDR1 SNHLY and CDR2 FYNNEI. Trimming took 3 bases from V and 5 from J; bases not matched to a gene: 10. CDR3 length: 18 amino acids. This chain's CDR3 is CASSDRATGTSGNNEQFF. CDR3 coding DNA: TGTGCCAGCAGTGACCGGGCTACCGGGACTAGCGGGAACAATGAGCAGTTCTTC. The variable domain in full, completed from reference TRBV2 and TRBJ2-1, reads EPEVTQTPSHQVTQMGQEVILRCVPISNHLYFYWYRQILGQKVEFLVSFYNNEISEKSEIFDDQFSVERPDGSNFTLKIRSTKLEDSAMYFCASSDRATGTSGNNEQFFGPGTRLTVL.

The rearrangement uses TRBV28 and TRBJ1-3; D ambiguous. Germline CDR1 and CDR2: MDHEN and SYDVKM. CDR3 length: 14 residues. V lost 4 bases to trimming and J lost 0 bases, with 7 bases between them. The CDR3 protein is CASSYTSSGNTIYF. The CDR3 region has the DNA TGTGCCAGCAGTTACACAAGCTCTGGAAACACCATATATTTT.

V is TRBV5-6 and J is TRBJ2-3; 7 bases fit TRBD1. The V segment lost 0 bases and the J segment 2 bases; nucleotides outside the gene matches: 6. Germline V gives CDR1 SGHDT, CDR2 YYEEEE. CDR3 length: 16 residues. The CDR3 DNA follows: TGTGCCAGCAGCTTGGGACAGGGAGTACACACAGATACGCAGTATTTT. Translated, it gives CASSLGQGVHTDTQYF.

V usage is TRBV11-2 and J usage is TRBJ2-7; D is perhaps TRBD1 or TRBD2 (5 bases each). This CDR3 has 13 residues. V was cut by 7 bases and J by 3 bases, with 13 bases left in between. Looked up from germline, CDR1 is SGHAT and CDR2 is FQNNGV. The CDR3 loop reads CASTPGSDYEQYF. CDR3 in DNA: TGTGCCAGCACCCCAGGGAGCGACTACGAGCAGTACTTC.

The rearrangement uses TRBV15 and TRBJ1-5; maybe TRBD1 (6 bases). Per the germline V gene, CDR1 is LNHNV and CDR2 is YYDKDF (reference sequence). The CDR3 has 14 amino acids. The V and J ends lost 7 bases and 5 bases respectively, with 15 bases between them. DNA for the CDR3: TGTGCCACCACCCCACCGGGGGCCCATCAGCCCCAGCATTTT. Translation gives CATTPPGAHQPQHF.

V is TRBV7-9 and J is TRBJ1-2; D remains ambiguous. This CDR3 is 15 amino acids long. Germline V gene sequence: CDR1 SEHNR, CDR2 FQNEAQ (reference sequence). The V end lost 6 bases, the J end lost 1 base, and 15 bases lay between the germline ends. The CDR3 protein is CASSPVLAGNYGYTF. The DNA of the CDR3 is TGTGCCAGCAGTCCCGTTCTCGCGGGTAACTATGGCTACACCTTC.

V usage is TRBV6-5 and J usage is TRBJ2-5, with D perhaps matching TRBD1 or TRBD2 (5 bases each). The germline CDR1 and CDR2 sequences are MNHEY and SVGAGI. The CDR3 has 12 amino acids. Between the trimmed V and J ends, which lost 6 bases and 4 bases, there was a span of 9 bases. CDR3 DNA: TGTGCCAGCAGAACGAGGGGAGAGACCCAGTACTTC. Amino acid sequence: CASRTRGETQYF.

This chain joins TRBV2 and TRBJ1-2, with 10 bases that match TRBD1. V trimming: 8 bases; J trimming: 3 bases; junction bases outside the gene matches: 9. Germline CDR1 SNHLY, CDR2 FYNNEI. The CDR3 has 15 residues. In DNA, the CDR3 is TGTGCCAGCGGGATCCGGGACAGGGGCGACTATGGCTACACCTTC. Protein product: CASGIRDRGDYGYTF. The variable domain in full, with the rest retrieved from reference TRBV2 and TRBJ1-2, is EPEVTQTPSHQVTQMGQEVILRCVPISNHLYFYWYRQILGQKVEFLVSFYNNEISEKSEIFDDQFSVERPDGSNFTLKIRSTKLEDSAMYFCASGIRDRGDYGYTFGSGTRLTVV.

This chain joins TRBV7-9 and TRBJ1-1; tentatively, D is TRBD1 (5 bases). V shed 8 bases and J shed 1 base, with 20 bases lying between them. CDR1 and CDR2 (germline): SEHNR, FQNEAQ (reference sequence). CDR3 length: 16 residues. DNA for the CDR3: TGTGCCAGCGACACTCGTATCGGGGGAGGGAACACTGAAGCTTTCTTT. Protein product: CASDTRIGGGNTEAFF.